The count of the clone carrying this T cell receptor beta chain is one. It was with unique molecular identifiers that the TCRbeta library was prepared. TCRdb reanalysed the PCR reads using MiXCR and keeps one entry per CDR3 protein. The sample holds 450,000 to 600,000 distinct CDR3 sequences, about 16% seen once. The data originate from a study of T-cell reconstitution after alpha-beta-depleted transplantation in children. The clonotype was recovered from a human donor who donated a stem cell graft to a child with acute lymphoblastic leukemia. The source material was PBMCs from the stem cell graft donor, sampled from the stem cell graft.

The CDR3 loop is CASSRFGQGKETQYF. For the CDR3, the DNA is TGCGCCAGCAGCCGATTCGGACAGGGGAAAGAGACCCAGTACTTC. The rearrangement joins TRBV5-1 to TRBJ2-5, with TRBD1 matching over 9 bases. V lost 4 bases to trimming and J lost 3 bases; unmatched junction nucleotides: 7. Germline assignment: CDR1 SGHRS and CDR2 YFSETQ. The length of the CDR3 is 15 residues.